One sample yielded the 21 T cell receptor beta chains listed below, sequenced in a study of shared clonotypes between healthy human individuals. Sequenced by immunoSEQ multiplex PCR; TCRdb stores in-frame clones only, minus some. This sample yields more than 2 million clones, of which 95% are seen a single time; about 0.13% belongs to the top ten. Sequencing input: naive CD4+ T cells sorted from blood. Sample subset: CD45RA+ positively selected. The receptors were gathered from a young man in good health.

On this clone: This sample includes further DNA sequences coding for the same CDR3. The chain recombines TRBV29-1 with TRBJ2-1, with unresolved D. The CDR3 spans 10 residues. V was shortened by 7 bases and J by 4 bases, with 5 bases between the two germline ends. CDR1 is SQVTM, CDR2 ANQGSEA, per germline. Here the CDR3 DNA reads TGCAGCGCCGGGTACAATGAGCAGTTCTTC. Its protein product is CSAGYNEQFF.

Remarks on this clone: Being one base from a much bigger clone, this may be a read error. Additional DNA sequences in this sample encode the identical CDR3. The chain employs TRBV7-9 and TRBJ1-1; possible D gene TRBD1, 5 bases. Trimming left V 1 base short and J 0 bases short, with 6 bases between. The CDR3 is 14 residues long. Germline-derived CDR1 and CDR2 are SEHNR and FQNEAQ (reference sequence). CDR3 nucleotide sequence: TGTGCCAGCAGCTTAGGAGGGGTGAACACTGAAGCTTTCTTT. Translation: CASSLGGVNTEAFF. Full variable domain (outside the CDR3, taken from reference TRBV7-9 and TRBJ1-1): DTGVSQNPRHKITKRGQNVTFRCDPISEHNRLYWYRQTLGQGPEFLTYFQNEAQLEKSRLLSDRFSAERPKGSFSTLEIQRTEQGDSAMYLCASSLGGVNTEAFFGQGTRLTVV.

The CDR3 is CASSLAPRTGNYGYTF. DNA of the CDR3: TGTGCCAGCAGCTTAGCTCCTCGGACAGGAAACTATGGCTACACCTTC. The V gene is TRBV7-9, the J gene TRBJ1-2; 7 bases are a match to TRBD1. The CDR3 covers 16 residues. V dropped 0 bases and J dropped 2; count of bases not matched to a gene: 6. The germline gives CDR1 SEHNR, CDR2 FQNEAQ (reference sequence).

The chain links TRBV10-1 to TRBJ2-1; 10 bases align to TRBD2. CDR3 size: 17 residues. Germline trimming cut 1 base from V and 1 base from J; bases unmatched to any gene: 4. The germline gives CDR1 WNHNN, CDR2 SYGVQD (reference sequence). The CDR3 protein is CASSEFGLADSYNEQFF. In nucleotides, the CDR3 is TGCGCCAGCAGTGAGTTTGGACTAGCGGATTCCTACAATGAGCAGTTCTTC.

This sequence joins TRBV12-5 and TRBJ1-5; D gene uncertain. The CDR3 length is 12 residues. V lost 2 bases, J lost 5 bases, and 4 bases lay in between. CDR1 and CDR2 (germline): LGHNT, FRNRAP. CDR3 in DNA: TGTGCTAGTGGTTTGAACGATCAGCCCCAGCATTTT. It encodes CASGLNDQPQHF.

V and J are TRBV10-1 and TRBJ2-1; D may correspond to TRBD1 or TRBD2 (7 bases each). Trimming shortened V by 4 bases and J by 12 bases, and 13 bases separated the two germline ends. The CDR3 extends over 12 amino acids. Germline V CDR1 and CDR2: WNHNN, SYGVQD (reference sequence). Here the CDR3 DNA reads TGCGCCAGCAGTGGTACAGGGGAGGGGCAGTTCTTC. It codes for CASSGTGEGQFF.

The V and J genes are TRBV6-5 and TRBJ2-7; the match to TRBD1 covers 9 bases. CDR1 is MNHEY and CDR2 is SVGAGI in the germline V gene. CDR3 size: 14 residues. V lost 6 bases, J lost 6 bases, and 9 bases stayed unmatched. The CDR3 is CASRNRDRVLEQYF. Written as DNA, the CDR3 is TGTGCCAGCAGAAACCGGGACAGGGTTCTCGAGCAGTACTTC.

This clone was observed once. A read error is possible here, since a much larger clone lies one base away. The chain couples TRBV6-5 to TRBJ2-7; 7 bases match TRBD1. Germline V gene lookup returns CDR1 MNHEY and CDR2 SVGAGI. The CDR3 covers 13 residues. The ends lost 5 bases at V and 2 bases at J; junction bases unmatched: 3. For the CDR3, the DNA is TGTGCCAGCAGTATCGGGACAGCCTACGAGCAGTACTTC. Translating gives CASSIGTAYEQYF.

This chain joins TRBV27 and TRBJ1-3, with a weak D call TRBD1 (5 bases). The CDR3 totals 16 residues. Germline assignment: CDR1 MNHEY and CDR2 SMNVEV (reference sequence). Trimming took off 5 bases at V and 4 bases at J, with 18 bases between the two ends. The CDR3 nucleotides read TGTGCCAGCAGTCCGGGACCTTGGCAAGGGGGAAACACCATATATTTT. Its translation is CASSPGPWQGGNTIYF.

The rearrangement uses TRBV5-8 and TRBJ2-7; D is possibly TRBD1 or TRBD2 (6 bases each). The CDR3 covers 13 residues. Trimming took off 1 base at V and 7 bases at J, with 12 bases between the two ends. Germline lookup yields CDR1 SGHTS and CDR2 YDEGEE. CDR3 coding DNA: TGTGCCAGCAGCTTGCGGGGGCCGGGGGAGCAGTACTTC. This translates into CASSLRGPGEQYF.

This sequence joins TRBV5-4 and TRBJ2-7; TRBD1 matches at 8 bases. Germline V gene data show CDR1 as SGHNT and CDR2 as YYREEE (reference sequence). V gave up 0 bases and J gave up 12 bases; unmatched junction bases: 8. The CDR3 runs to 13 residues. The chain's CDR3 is CASSLAGQGIRYF. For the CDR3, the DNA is TGTGCCAGCAGCTTGGCCGGACAGGGAATTCGGTACTTC.

CDR3 protein: CASDDRGGRNTEAFF. The CDR3, as DNA: TGTGCCAGCGACGACAGGGGAGGGCGGAACACTGAAGCTTTCTTT. This chain uses TRBV27 with TRBJ1-1; 8 nucleotides agree with TRBD1. In germline, CDR1 is MNHEY, CDR2 SMNVEV (reference sequence). The CDR3 loop spans 15 amino acids. V trimming: 8 bases; J trimming: 1 base; junction bases outside the gene matches: 9.

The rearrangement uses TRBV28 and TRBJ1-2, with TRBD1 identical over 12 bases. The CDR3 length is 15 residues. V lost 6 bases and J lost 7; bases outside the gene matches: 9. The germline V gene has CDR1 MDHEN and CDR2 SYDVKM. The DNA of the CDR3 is TGTGCCAGCAGGGGAGGGACAGGGGGCGGTGTTGGCTACACCTTC. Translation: CASRGGTGGGVGYTF.

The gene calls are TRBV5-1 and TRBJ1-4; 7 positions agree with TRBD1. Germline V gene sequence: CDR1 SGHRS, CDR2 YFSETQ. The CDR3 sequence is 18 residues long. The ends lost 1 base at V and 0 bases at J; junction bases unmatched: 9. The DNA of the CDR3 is TGCGCCAGCAGCTTGCTAGTGGACAGGCCAGCAACTAATGAAAAACTGTTTTTT. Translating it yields CASSLLVDRPATNEKLFF.

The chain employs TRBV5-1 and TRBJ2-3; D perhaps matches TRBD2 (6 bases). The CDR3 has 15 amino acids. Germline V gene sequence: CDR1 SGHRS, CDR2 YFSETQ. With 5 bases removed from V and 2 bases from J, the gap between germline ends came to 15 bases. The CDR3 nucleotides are TGCGCCAGCAGACAGACCCCGGGGGTCACAGATACGCAGTATTTT. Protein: CASRQTPGVTDTQYF.

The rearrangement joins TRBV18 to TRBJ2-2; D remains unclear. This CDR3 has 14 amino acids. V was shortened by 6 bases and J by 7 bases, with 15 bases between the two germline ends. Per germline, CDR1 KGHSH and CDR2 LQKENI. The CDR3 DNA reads TGTGCCAGCTCCTTCAATACAAGGGACGGGGAGCTGTTTTTT. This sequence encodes CASSFNTRDGELFF.

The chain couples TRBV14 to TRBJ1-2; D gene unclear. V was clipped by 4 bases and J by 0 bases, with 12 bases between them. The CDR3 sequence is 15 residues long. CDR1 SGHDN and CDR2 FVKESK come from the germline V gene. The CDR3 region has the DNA TGTGCCAGCAGCCTCGGCGGCGGAGCTAACTATGGCTACACCTTC. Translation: CASSLGGGANYGYTF.

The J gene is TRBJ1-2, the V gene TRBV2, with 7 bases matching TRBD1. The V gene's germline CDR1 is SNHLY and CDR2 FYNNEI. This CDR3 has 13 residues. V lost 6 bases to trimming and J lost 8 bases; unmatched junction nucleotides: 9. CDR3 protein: CASRSGQPMGYTF. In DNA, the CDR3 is TGTGCCAGCAGATCGGGACAGCCTATGGGCTACACCTTC.

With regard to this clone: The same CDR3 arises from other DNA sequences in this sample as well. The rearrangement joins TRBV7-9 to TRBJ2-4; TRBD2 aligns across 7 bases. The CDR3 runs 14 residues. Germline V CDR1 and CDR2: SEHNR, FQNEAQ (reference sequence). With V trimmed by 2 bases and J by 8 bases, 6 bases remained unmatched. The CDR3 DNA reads TGTGCCAGCAGCTTACGGGGGAGCGGGGACATTCAGTACTTC. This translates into CASSLRGSGDIQYF.

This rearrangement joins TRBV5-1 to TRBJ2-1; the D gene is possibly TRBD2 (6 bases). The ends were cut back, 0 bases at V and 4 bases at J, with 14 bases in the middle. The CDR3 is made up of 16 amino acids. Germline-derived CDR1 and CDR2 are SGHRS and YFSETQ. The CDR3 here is CASSLVGTGIYNEQFF. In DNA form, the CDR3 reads TGCGCCAGCAGCTTGGTGGGGACTGGCATATACAATGAGCAGTTCTTC.

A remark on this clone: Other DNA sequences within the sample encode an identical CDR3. This CDR3 reads CASNRGYGYTF. CDR3 nucleotide sequence: TGTGCCAGCAACCGGGGCTATGGCTACACCTTC. The J gene is TRBJ1-2, the V gene TRBV2, with D uncertain. Germline V gene lookup returns CDR1 SNHLY and CDR2 FYNNEI. The CDR3 spans 11 residues. Trimming pared 7 bases from V and 4 bases from J, leaving 7 bases between.